Presented here are 14 T cell receptor beta chains from one specimen sequenced in a study of shared clonotypes between healthy human individuals. Naive CD8 cells, CD45RO-negative and positively selected for CCR7, excluded terminally differentiated effector memory CD45RA+ cells. The data were produced by immunoSEQ multiplex PCR, yet TCRdb's version contains in-frame clones alone and is incomplete. The sample yields around 600,000 clones, roughly 95% seen once. What was sequenced was naive CD8+ T cells sorted from blood. Receptor source: a woman in her thirties in good health.

This chain connects TRBV9 to TRBJ2-3, with TRBD2 identical over 7 bases. This CDR3 comprises 15 residues. From germline, CDR1 is SGDLS and CDR2 YYNGEE. V gave up 2 bases and J gave up 0 bases; unmatched junction bases: 3. The CDR3, as DNA: TGTGCCAGCAGCGTCAGCGGGGTTAGCACAGATACGCAGTATTTT. This sequence encodes CASSVSGVSTDTQYF.

This clone was counted a single time. This chain connects TRBV7-3 to TRBJ2-2; D gene ambiguous. The V gene's germline CDR1 is SGHTA and CDR2 FQGTGA. CDR3 length: 13 residues. The V and J ends lost 5 bases and 7 bases respectively, with 11 bases between them. CDR3 in amino acids: CASSAKLGGELFF. CDR3 DNA sequence: TGTGCCAGCAGCGCCAAGCTAGGCGGGGAGCTGTTTTTT.

The gene calls are TRBV29-1 and TRBJ2-7, with 7 positions matching TRBD1. Germline CDR1 and CDR2: SQVTM and ANQGSEA. J was trimmed by 4 bases and V by 6 bases; bases with no gene match: 3. The CDR3 length is 11 residues. The CDR3 bases are TGCAGCGTCACCAGGGGGTACGAGCAGTACTTC. This translates into CSVTRGYEQYF.

The chain combines TRBV5-6 with TRBJ2-3; D not resolved. With 0 bases removed from V and 7 bases from J, the gap between germline ends came to 6 bases. The CDR3 contains 12 residues. CDR1 and CDR2 from the germline V gene are SGHDT and YYEEEE. The CDR3 nucleotides read TGTGCCAGCAGCTTGGGTGGAAATACGCAGTATTTT. It encodes CASSLGGNTQYF.

The gene calls are TRBV28 and TRBJ2-7; 7 bases agree with TRBD1. J gave up 1 base and V 4 bases, and 4 bases lay outside the gene matches. The CDR3 totals 14 residues. Germline CDR1 and CDR2: MDHEN and SYDVKM. The CDR3 nucleotides read TGTGCCAGCAGTTGGGAACAGGGGTCCTACGAGCAGTACTTC. Residues: CASSWEQGSYEQYF.

This clone was counted a single time. The chain combines TRBV7-9 with TRBJ2-3; D is possibly TRBD1 (6 bases). Looked up from germline, CDR1 is SEHNR and CDR2 is FQNEAQ (reference sequence). The CDR3 runs to 16 residues. V dropped 1 base and J dropped 3 bases, with 14 bases sitting between them. CDR3 DNA sequence: TGTGCCAGCAGCTTAGGTCAGGGGATACTTACAGATACGCAGTATTTT. Residues: CASSLGQGILTDTQYF.

CDR3 bases: TGTGCCAGCAGTGCCTCCCCTGCAACTAATGAAAAACTGTTTTTT. Translating it yields CASSASPATNEKLFF. The chain couples TRBV25-1 to TRBJ1-4; no clear D. This CDR3 is built from 15 residues. From germline, CDR1 is MGHDK and CDR2 SYGVNS. V gave up 4 bases and J gave up 0 bases, with 9 bases separating them. Looking up the rest from reference TRBV25-1 and TRBJ1-4 gives the full variable domain: EADIYQTPRYLVIGTGKKITLECSQTMGHDKMYWYQQDPGMELHLIHYSYGVNSTEKGDLSSESTVSRIRTEHFPLTLESARPSHTSQYLCASSASPATNEKLFFGSGTQLSVL.

Comments on this clone: This specimen includes other DNA sequences encoding the same CDR3. V usage is TRBV27 and J usage is TRBJ1-4; unclear D gene. CDR1 and CDR2 (germline): MNHEY, SMNVEV (reference sequence). CDR3 length equals 11 residues. Trimming left V 3 bases short and J 8 bases short, with 4 bases between. The CDR3 is CASSFGEKLFF. The CDR3 coding sequence is TGTGCCAGCAGTTTTGGGGAAAAACTGTTTTTT.

The chain uses TRBV29-1 and TRBJ1-1, with D tentatively TRBD1 (5 bases). Germline V gene lookup returns CDR1 SQVTM and CDR2 ANQGSEA. The CDR3 has 13 residues. Between the trimmed V and J ends, which lost 2 bases and 1 base, there was a span of 8 bases. CDR3 in DNA: TGCAGCGTTGAAAGCGGGGGGAACACTGAAGCTTTCTTT. As protein: CSVESGGNTEAFF.

The chain carries TRBV27 and TRBJ2-7, with D unclear. Germline V lookup: CDR1 MNHEY, CDR2 SMNVEV (reference sequence). V shed 4 bases and J shed 4 bases, with 17 bases lying between them. This CDR3 is built from 15 residues. The CDR3 here is CASSSVKGFVYEQYF. In DNA form, the CDR3 reads TGTGCCAGCAGTTCCGTCAAAGGATTCGTATACGAGCAGTACTTC.

The rearrangement links TRBV7-9 to TRBJ2-7, with D possibly matching TRBD1 (5 bases). V was clipped by 6 bases and J by 2 bases, with 14 bases between them. Per germline, CDR1 SEHNR and CDR2 FQNEAQ (reference sequence). CDR3 length: 14 amino acids. CDR3 sequence: CASSSPQAPYEQYF. The CDR3, as DNA: TGTGCCAGCAGTTCACCACAGGCCCCCTACGAGCAGTACTTC. The full variable domain, completed using reference TRBV7-9 and TRBJ2-7, is DTGVSQNPRHKITKRGQNVTFRCDPISEHNRLYWYRQTLGQGPEFLTYFQNEAQLEKSRLLSDRFSAERPKGSFSTLEIQRTEQGDSAMYLCASSSPQAPYEQYFGPGTRLTVT.

This chain connects TRBV13 to TRBJ2-7, with a tentative D call TRBD2 (5 bases). Germline V gives CDR1 PRHDT, CDR2 FYEKMQ (reference sequence). The CDR3 extends over 15 amino acids. Between the trimmed V and J ends, which lost 3 bases and 5 bases, there was a span of 17 bases. CDR3: CASSFRAGAPNEQYF. CDR3 coding DNA: TGTGCCAGCAGCTTTCGCGCGGGTGCCCCTAACGAGCAGTACTTC.

This rearrangement joins TRBV5-8 to TRBJ2-6; D remains unclear. V lost 2 bases to trimming and J lost 1 base, with 4 bases between them. CDR1 and CDR2 from the germline V gene are SGHTS and YDEGEE. The CDR3 has 14 residues. CDR3 DNA: TGTGCCAGCAGCTTACATTCTGGGGCCAACGTCCTGACTTTC. It codes for CASSLHSGANVLTF.

Only one count was recorded for this clone. This chain uses TRBV9 with TRBJ2-6; D is unresolved. The CDR3 spans 16 residues. The ends were cut back, 0 bases at V and 0 bases at J, with 7 bases in the middle. The germline V gene has CDR1 SGDLS and CDR2 YYNGEE. CDR3 amino acids: CASSVAEDSGANVLTF. The DNA for the CDR3 is TGTGCCAGCAGCGTAGCCGAGGACTCTGGGGCCAACGTCCTGACTTTC.